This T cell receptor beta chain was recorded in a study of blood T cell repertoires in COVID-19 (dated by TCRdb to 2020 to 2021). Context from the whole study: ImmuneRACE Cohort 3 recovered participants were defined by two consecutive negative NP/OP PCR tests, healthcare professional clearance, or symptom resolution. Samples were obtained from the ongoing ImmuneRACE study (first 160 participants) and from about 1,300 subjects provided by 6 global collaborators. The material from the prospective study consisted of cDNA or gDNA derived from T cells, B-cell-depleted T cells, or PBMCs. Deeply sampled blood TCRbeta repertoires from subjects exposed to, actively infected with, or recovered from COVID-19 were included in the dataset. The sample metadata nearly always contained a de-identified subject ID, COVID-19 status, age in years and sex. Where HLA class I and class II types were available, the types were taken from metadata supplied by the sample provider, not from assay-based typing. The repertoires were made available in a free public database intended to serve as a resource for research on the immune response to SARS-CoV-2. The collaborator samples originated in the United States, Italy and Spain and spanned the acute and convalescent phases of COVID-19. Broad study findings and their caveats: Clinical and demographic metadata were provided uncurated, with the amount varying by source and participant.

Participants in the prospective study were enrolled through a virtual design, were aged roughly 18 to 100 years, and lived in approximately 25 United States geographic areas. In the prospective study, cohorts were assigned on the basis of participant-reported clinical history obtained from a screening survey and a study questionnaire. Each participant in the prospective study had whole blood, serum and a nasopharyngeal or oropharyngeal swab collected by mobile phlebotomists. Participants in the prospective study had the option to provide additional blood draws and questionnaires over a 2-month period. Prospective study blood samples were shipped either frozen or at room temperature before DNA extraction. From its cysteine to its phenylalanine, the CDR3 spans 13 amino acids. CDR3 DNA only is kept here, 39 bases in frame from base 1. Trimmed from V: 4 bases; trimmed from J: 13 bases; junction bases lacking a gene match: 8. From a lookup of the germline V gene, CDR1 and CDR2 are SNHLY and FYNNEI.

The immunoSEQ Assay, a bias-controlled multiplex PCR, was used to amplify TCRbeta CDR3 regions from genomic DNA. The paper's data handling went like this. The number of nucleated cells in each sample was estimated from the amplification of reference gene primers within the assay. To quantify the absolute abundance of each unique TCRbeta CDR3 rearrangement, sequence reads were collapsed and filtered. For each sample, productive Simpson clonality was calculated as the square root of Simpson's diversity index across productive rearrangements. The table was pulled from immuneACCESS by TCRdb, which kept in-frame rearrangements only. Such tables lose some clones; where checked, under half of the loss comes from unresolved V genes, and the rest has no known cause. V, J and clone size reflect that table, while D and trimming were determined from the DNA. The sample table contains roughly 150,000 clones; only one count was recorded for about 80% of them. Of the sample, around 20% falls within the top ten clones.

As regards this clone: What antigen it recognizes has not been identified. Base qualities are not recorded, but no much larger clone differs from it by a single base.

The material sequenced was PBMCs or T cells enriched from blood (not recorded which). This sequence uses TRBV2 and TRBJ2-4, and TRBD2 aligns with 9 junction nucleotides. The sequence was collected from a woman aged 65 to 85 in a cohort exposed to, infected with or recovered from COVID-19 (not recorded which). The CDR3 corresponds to CASSGLAEGFQYF. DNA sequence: TGTGCCAGCAGTGGACTAGCGGAGGGTTTCCAGTACTTC.